A selection of T cell receptor beta chains follows, all from one sample in a study of blood T cell repertoires in COVID-19. Using immunoSEQ multiplex PCR, the repertoire was profiled, and TCRdb retains in-frame clones only, with some absent. Counted here are some 110,000 clones, over 55% occurring once; the ten biggest clones make up 0.8% to 1%. Sequences were obtained from peripheral blood. The receptors stem from a human donor with acute or convalescent COVID-19. The donor label of this sample is uncertain. Each CDR3 is given with its conserved first and last residue. A D gene is named only where the DNA matches it firmly. The size field is filled for only some rows; it gives once, few, many or a size class.

abundance: .
j_gene: TRBJ1-1
d_gene: .
v_gene: TRBV29-1
CDR3aa: CSVDQGRNTEAFF
CDR3nt: TGCAGCGTTGATCAGGGGAGGAACACTGAAGCTTTCTTT

abundance: .
j_gene: TRBJ1-3
d_gene: .
v_gene: TRBV28
CDR3aa: CASSSGASGNTIYF
CDR3nt: TGTGCCAGCAGCTCAGGGGCTTCCGGAAACACCATATATTTT

abundance: .
j_gene: TRBJ1-2
d_gene: .
v_gene: TRBV7-2
CDR3aa: CASSRRTGNGYTF
CDR3nt: TGTGCCAGCAGCCGCCGCACCGGGAATGGCTACACCTTC

abundance: few
j_gene: TRBJ2-5
d_gene: .
v_gene: TRBV5-1
CDR3aa: CASSLAVRAETQYF
CDR3nt: TGCGCCAGCAGCTTGGCCGTCAGGGCGGAGACCCAGTACTTC

abundance: .
j_gene: TRBJ1-6
d_gene: .
v_gene: TRBV30
CDR3aa: CAWSLPLSGGPYNSPLHF
CDR3nt: TGTGCCTGGAGTCTACCCCTCAGCGGGGGCCCCTATAATTCACCCCTCCACTTT

abundance: .
j_gene: TRBJ2-2
d_gene: .
v_gene: TRBV10-2
CDR3aa: CASSTQGFANTGELFF
CDR3nt: TGCGCCAGCAGTACGCAGGGTTTCGCGAACACCGGGGAGCTGTTTTTT

abundance: .
j_gene: TRBJ1-1
d_gene: .
v_gene: TRBV2
CDR3aa: CASVGRVRAFF
CDR3nt: TGTGCCAGCGTTGGCCGTGTAAGAGCTTTCTTT

abundance: .
j_gene: TRBJ1-3
d_gene: TRBD1
v_gene: TRBV4-1
CDR3aa: CASSQDGRTGERNTIYF
CDR3nt: TGCGCCAGCAGCCAAGATGGTCGAACAGGGGAACGAAACACCATATATTTT

abundance: .
j_gene: TRBJ2-7
d_gene: TRBD1
v_gene: TRBV27
CDR3aa: CASSLRGTGGADEQYF
CDR3nt: TGTGCCAGCAGTTTAAGAGGGACAGGGGGCGCGGACGAGCAGTACTTC

abundance: .
j_gene: TRBJ2-2
d_gene: TRBD1
v_gene: TRBV7-9
CDR3aa: CASSPDFLRGRRDTGELFF
CDR3nt: TGTGCCAGCAGCCCAGACTTTCTCAGGGGGCGAAGAGACACCGGGGAGCTGTTTTTT

abundance: .
j_gene: TRBJ1-5
d_gene: .
v_gene: TRBV2
CDR3aa: CASNNRAGDNQPQHF
CDR3nt: TGTGCCAGCAACAACAGGGCAGGAGACAATCAGCCCCAGCATTTT

abundance: .
j_gene: TRBJ1-5
d_gene: TRBD1
v_gene: TRBV5-5
CDR3aa: CASSLAGTGGNQPQHF
CDR3nt: TGTGCCAGCAGCTTGGCTGGGACAGGGGGCAATCAGCCCCAGCATTTT

abundance: few
j_gene: TRBJ2-6
d_gene: TRBD1
v_gene: TRBV27
CDR3aa: CASSETGTGFSGANVLTF
CDR3nt: TGTGCCAGCAGTGAGACCGGGACAGGATTCTCTGGGGCCAACGTCCTGACTTTC

abundance: few
j_gene: TRBJ2-3
d_gene: .
v_gene: TRBV5-1
CDR3aa: CASSDSIHTDTQYF
CDR3nt: TGCGCCAGCTCTGACAGCATTCACACAGATACGCAGTATTTT

abundance: .
j_gene: TRBJ1-5
d_gene: .
v_gene: TRBV6-1
CDR3aa: CASSAAGGGAQHF
CDR3nt: TGTGCCAGCAGTGCAGCTGGGGGAGGGGCCCAGCATTTT

abundance: .
j_gene: TRBJ2-7
d_gene: .
v_gene: TRBV1
CDR3aa: CTSSSDRALSYEQYF
CDR3nt: TGCACCAGCAGCTCAGACAGGGCCCTATCCTACGAGCAGTACTTC

abundance: .
j_gene: TRBJ2-3
d_gene: TRBD1
v_gene: TRBV28
CDR3aa: CASSSAGQGPSDTQYF
CDR3nt: TGTGCCAGCAGTTCAGCAGGACAGGGCCCGTCAGATACGCAGTATTTT

abundance: .
j_gene: TRBJ1-1
d_gene: TRBD1
v_gene: TRBV5-1
CDR3aa: CASSGTGVNTEAFF
CDR3nt: TGCGCCAGCAGCGGGACAGGGGTGAACACTGAAGCTTTCTTT

abundance: few
j_gene: TRBJ1-2
d_gene: TRBD1
v_gene: TRBV2
CDR3aa: CATTGGQGASDGYTF
CDR3nt: TGTGCCACCACCGGGGGACAGGGGGCTTCAGATGGCTACACCTTC

abundance: .
j_gene: TRBJ1-5
d_gene: TRBD1
v_gene: TRBV18
CDR3aa: CASSPGTGKGQPQHF
CDR3nt: TGTGCCAGCTCGCCCGGGACAGGGAAGGGTCAGCCCCAGCATTTT

abundance: .
j_gene: TRBJ2-5
d_gene: .
v_gene: TRBV2
CDR3aa: CASSEAKSRGKETQYF
CDR3nt: TGTGCCAGCAGTGAAGCGAAGAGTAGGGGAAAAGAGACCCAGTACTTC

abundance: .
j_gene: TRBJ1-2
d_gene: .
v_gene: TRBV2
CDR3aa: CASSEAGSNYGYTF
CDR3nt: TGTGCCAGCAGTGAGGCAGGTTCCAACTATGGCTACACCTTC

abundance: few
j_gene: TRBJ1-1
d_gene: TRBD1
v_gene: TRBV5-1
CDR3aa: CASSFSRTGGEAFF
CDR3nt: TGCGCCAGCAGCTTTTCCAGGACAGGGGGTGAAGCTTTCTTT

abundance: few
j_gene: TRBJ1-5
d_gene: TRBD1
v_gene: TRBV28
CDR3aa: CASSFPLTGTGNQPQHF
CDR3nt: TGTGCCAGCAGTTTCCCATTGACAGGGACGGGCAATCAGCCCCAGCATTTT

abundance: .
j_gene: TRBJ1-3
d_gene: .
v_gene: TRBV6-1
CDR3aa: CASSDGTFSGNTIYF
CDR3nt: TGTGCCAGCAGTGACGGGACATTCTCTGGAAACACCATATATTTT

abundance: .
j_gene: TRBJ2-1
d_gene: .
v_gene: TRBV29-1
CDR3aa: CSVDPSYFQGSYNEQFF
CDR3nt: TGCAGCGTTGACCCCTCCTACTTCCAGGGGTCCTACAATGAGCAGTTCTTC

abundance: .
j_gene: TRBJ1-4
d_gene: .
v_gene: TRBV28
CDR3aa: CASSLWGTSGFEKLFF
CDR3nt: TGTGCCAGCAGTTTATGGGGGACATCGGGATTTGAAAAACTGTTTTTT

abundance: .
j_gene: TRBJ2-7
d_gene: TRBD1
v_gene: TRBV11-2
CDR3aa: CASSPLGTGGEQYF
CDR3nt: TGTGCCAGCAGCCCATTGGGGACAGGAGGCGAGCAGTACTTC

abundance: .
j_gene: TRBJ2-3
d_gene: TRBD2
v_gene: TRBV7-9
CDR3aa: CASSFRFSLAGGTDTQYF
CDR3nt: TGTGCCAGCAGCTTCCGGTTTTCTCTGGCGGGGGGCACAGATACGCAGTATTTT

abundance: .
j_gene: TRBJ1-5
d_gene: .
v_gene: TRBV2
CDR3aa: CASNGDKNQPQHF
CDR3nt: TGTGCCAGCAACGGGGATAAGAATCAGCCCCAGCATTTT

abundance: once
j_gene: TRBJ2-7
d_gene: TRBD1
v_gene: TRBV10-3
CDR3aa: CAINHRGKPYEQYF
CDR3nt: TGTGCCATCAACCACAGGGGAAAACCTTACGAGCAGTACTTC

abundance: once
j_gene: TRBJ2-3
d_gene: .
v_gene: TRBV7-9
CDR3aa: CASSSKQGTDTQYF
CDR3nt: TGTGCCAGCAGCTCAAAACAGGGCACAGATACGCAGTATTTT

abundance: few
j_gene: TRBJ1-4
d_gene: TRBD1
v_gene: TRBV30
CDR3aa: CAWSAEGQGTTNEKLFF
CDR3nt: TGTGCCTGGAGTGCAGAGGGACAGGGGACAACTAATGAAAAACTGTTTTTT

abundance: .
j_gene: TRBJ2-7
d_gene: TRBD2
v_gene: TRBV5-6
CDR3aa: CASSLTGGADEQYF
CDR3nt: TGTGCCAGCAGCTTAACCGGGGGGGCCGACGAGCAGTACTTC

abundance: .
j_gene: TRBJ1-5
d_gene: .
v_gene: TRBV4-2
CDR3aa: CASSHLENQPQHF
CDR3nt: TGTGCCAGCAGCCATCTTGAGAATCAGCCCCAGCATTTT

abundance: .
j_gene: TRBJ1-5
d_gene: TRBD1
v_gene: TRBV2
CDR3aa: CASRGQGESQPQHF
CDR3nt: TGTGCCAGCAGGGGACAGGGTGAAAGCCAGCCCCAGCATTTT

abundance: .
j_gene: TRBJ2-5
d_gene: TRBD1
v_gene: TRBV5-1
CDR3aa: CASSGLRGLETQYF
CDR3nt: TGCGCCAGCAGCGGACTCAGGGGGCTAGAGACCCAGTACTTC

abundance: .
j_gene: TRBJ2-1
d_gene: .
v_gene: TRBV11-2
CDR3aa: CASRPKTASKYNEQFF
CDR3nt: TGTGCCAGCAGACCTAAGACAGCATCAAAGTACAATGAGCAGTTCTTC